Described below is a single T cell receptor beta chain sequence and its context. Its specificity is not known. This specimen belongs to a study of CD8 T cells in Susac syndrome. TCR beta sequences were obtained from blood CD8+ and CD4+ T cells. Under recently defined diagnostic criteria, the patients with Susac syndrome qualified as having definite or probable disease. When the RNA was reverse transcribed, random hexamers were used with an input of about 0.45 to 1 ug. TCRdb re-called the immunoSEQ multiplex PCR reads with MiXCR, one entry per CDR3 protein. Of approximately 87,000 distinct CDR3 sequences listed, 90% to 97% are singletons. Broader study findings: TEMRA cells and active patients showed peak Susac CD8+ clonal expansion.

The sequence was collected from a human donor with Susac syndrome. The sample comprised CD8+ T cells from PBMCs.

DNA for the CDR3: TGTGCCAGCAGCCCGAACAGGGAGAACTATGGCTACACCTTC. This encodes CASSPNRENYGYTF. V usage is TRBV4-2 and J usage is TRBJ1-2; D possibly corresponds to TRBD1 (6 bases). The CDR3 is 14 amino acids. Trimming removed 4 bases at V and 2 bases at J, with 11 bases between. CDR1 is LGHNA, CDR2 YNFKEQ, per germline.